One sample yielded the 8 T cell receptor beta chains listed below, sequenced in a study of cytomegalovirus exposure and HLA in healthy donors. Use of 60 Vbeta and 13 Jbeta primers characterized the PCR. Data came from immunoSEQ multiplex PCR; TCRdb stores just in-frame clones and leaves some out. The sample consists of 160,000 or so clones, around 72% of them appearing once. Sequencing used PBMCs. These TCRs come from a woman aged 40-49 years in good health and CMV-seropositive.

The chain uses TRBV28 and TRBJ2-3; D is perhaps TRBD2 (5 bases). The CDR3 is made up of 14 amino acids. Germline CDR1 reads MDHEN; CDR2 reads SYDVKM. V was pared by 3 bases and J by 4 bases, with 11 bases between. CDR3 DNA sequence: TGTGCCAGCAGTTTTTCAGACGGGGCAGATACGCAGTATTTT. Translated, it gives CASSFSDGADTQYF. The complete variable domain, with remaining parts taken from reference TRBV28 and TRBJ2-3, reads DVKVTQSSRYLVKRTGEKVFLECVQDMDHENMFWYRQDPGLGLRLIYFSYDVKMKEKGDIPEGYSVSREKKERFSLILESASTNQTSMYLCASSFSDGADTQYFGPGTRLTVL.

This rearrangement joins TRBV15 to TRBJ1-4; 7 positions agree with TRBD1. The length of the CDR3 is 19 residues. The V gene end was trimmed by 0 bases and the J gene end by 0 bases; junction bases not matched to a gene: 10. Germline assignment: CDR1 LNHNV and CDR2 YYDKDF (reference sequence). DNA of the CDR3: TGTGCCACCAGCAGAGATGTAACAGGGGTTTTGGCAACTAATGAAAAACTGTTTTTT. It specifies CATSRDVTGVLATNEKLFF. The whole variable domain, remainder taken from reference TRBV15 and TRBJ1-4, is DAMVIQNPRYQVTQFGKPVTLSCSQTLNHNVMYWYQQKSSQAPKLLFHYYDKDFNNEADTPDNFQSRRPNTSFCFLDIRSPGLGDTAMYLCATSRDVTGVLATNEKLFFGSGTQLSVL.

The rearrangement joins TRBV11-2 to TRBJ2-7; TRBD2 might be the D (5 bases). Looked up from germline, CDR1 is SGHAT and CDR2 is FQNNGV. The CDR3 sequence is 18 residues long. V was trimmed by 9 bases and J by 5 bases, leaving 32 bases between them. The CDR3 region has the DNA TGTGCCAGTACCCCCCGGGGTACTGCGGCTCTTCTACTCCACGAGCAGTACTTC. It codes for CASTPRGTAALLLHEQYF. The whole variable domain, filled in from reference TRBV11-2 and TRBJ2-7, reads EAGVAQSPRYKIIEKRQSVAFWCNPISGHATLYWYQQILGQGPKLLIQFQNNGVVDDSQLPKDRFSAERLKGVDSTLKIQPAKLEDSAVYLCASTPRGTAALLLHEQYFGPGTRLTVT.

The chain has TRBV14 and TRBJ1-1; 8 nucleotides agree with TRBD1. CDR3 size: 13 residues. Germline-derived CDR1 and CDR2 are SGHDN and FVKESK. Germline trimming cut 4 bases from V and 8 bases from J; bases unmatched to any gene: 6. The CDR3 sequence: CASSPNRGGEAFF. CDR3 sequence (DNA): TGTGCCAGCAGCCCGAACAGGGGGGGAGAAGCTTTCTTT.

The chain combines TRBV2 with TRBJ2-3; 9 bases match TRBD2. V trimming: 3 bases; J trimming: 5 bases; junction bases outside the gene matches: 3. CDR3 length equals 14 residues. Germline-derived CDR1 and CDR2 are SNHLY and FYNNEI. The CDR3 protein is CASSENSGGDTQYF. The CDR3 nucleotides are TGTGCCAGCAGTGAGAATAGCGGGGGAGATACGCAGTATTTT.

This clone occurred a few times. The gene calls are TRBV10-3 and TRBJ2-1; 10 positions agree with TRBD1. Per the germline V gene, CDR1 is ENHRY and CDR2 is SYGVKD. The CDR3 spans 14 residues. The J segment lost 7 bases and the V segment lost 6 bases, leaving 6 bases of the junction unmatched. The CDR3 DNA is TGTGCCATCAGCGGGACAGGGGTAGGGAATGAGCAGTTCTTC. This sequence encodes CAISGTGVGNEQFF.

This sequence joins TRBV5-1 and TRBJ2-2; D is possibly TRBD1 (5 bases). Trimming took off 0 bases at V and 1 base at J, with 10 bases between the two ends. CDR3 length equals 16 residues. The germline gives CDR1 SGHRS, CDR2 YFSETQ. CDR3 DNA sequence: TGCGCCAGCAGCTTGGTGGGGCAGAAGAACACCGGGGAGCTGTTTTTT. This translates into CASSLVGQKNTGELFF.

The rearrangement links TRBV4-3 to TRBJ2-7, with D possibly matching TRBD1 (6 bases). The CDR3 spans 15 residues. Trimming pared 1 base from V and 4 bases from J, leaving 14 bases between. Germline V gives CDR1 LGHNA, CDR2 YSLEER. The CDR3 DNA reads TGCGCCAGCAGCCAAGCCCCCACTGACAGGTACGAGCAGTACTTC. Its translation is CASSQAPTDRYEQYF.